One sample yielded the 14 T cell receptor beta chains listed below, sequenced in a study of T cell responses to AZD1222 COVID-19 vaccine. Clones were read by immunoSEQ multiplex PCR, and TCRdb kept only the in-frame ones, dropping some. This table has 83,000 or so clones, around 93% appearing once. Material: peripheral blood, obtained 28 days after the second AZD1222 dose. Receptor source: an adult who received the AZD1222 COVID-19 vaccine.

The chain recombines TRBV19 with TRBJ2-1; 12 bases fit TRBD2. The CDR3 consists of 15 residues. V shed 2 bases, J shed 10 bases, and the junction held 6 bases outside the gene matches. Germline lookup yields CDR1 LNHDA and CDR2 SQIVND (reference sequence). The CDR3 here is CASSIRTSGKEEQFF. The CDR3, as DNA: TGTGCCAGTAGTATACGGACTAGCGGGAAAGAAGAGCAGTTCTTC.

The chain has TRBV28 and TRBJ1-2; no definite D call. This CDR3 has 12 residues. Germline CDR1 reads MDHEN; CDR2 reads SYDVKM. The germline V and J ends were trimmed by 5 bases and 4 bases, with 8 bases remaining between them. CDR3 in amino acids: CASSPPTYGYTF. The CDR3 DNA reads TGTGCCAGCAGTCCGCCTACCTATGGCTACACCTTC.

The chain employs TRBV11-2 and TRBJ1-1; D gene unclear. Trimming took 3 bases from V and 1 from J, leaving 9 bases between them. CDR3 size: 14 residues. Germline lookup yields CDR1 SGHAT and CDR2 FQNNGV. Here the CDR3 reads CASSFGEGNTEAFF. The CDR3 DNA is TGTGCCAGCAGCTTTGGCGAAGGGAACACTGAAGCTTTCTTT.

The chain uses TRBV14 and TRBJ1-3; possible D gene TRBD1, 5 bases. CDR1 is SGHDN and CDR2 is FVKESK in the germline V gene. V was trimmed by 3 bases and J by 0 bases, leaving 24 bases between them. This CDR3 region has 20 residues. CDR3 residues: CASSQVGHRIYTSSGNTIYF. CDR3 nucleotide sequence: TGTGCCAGCAGCCAGGTCGGACACCGAATTTATACTAGCTCTGGAAACACCATATATTTT.

The rearrangement uses TRBV7-2 and TRBJ2-3; D is unresolved. This CDR3 contains 13 residues. Germline V gene lookup returns CDR1 SGHTA and CDR2 FQGNSA. V was clipped by 0 bases and J by 6 bases, with 7 bases between them. The CDR3 DNA follows: TGTGCCAGCAGCTTAGCGCCCCGGGATACGCAGTATTTT. This sequence encodes CASSLAPRDTQYF.

The J gene is TRBJ1-1, the V gene TRBV5-8; D might be TRBD1 (5 bases). Germline V lookup: CDR1 SGHTS, CDR2 YDEGEE. Trimming took 7 bases from V and 8 from J, leaving 15 bases between them. The CDR3 has 12 residues. CDR3 bases: TGTGCCAGCGTTTGGGAGGGGACGGAAGCTTTCTTT. Its protein product is CASVWEGTEAFF.

The V gene is TRBV29-1, the J gene TRBJ2-1; D is undetermined. This CDR3 region has 12 residues. Germline values: CDR1 SQVTM, CDR2 ANQGSEA. Trimming removed 2 bases from V and 11 bases from J, with 13 bases in between. CDR3 amino acids: CSVELALSQQFF. DNA for the CDR3: TGCAGCGTTGAATTGGCGCTAAGCCAGCAGTTCTTC.

This rearrangement joins TRBV28 to TRBJ2-7, with D maybe TRBD1 (6 bases). The V and J ends lost 3 bases and 0 bases respectively, with 15 bases between them. There are 16 residues in the CDR3. Germline V gene lookup returns CDR1 MDHEN and CDR2 SYDVKM. CDR3 nucleotides: TGTGCCAGCAGTTTTGGGCCGGACAGAAGCTCCTACGAGCAGTACTTC. This sequence encodes CASSFGPDRSSYEQYF.

CDR3 coding DNA: TGTGCCAGTCGGGCGTGGGAATCCTACAATGAGCAGTTCTTC. This codes for CASRAWESYNEQFF. The V and J genes are TRBV27 and TRBJ2-1; D is uncertain. V lost 9 bases and J lost 1, with 13 bases in between. CDR3 size: 14 residues. The germline CDR1 and CDR2 sequences are MNHEY and SMNVEV (reference sequence).

The chain is built from TRBV15 and TRBJ1-5; D is undetermined. Germline V lookup: CDR1 LNHNV, CDR2 YYDKDF (reference sequence). The CDR3 extends over 13 amino acids. Deletions cut 6 bases from V and 4 bases from J, with 10 bases between. The DNA of the CDR3 is TGTGCCACCAGTTTCGAACGGAATCAGCCCCAGCATTTT. Translating gives CATSFERNQPQHF. Looking up the rest from reference TRBV15 and TRBJ1-5 gives the full variable domain: DAMVIQNPRYQVTQFGKPVTLSCSQTLNHNVMYWYQQKSSQAPKLLFHYYDKDFNNEADTPDNFQSRRPNTSFCFLDIRSPGLGDTAMYLCATSFERNQPQHFGDGTRLSIL.

The rearrangement joins TRBV5-1 to TRBJ2-7, with D perhaps matching TRBD1 or TRBD2 (7 bases each). V shed 2 bases and J shed 0 bases, with 15 bases lying between them. The CDR3 runs 16 residues. Germline loops: CDR1 SGHRS, CDR2 YFSETQ. The CDR3 region is CASSLRGRGGSYEQYF. CDR3 in DNA: TGCGCCAGCAGCTTAAGGGGGCGCGGGGGCTCCTACGAGCAGTACTTC.

This clone was recorded once. DNA for the CDR3: TGTGCCAGCAGCGACAGGGCTTTTGGAAACACCATATATTTT. Amino acids: CASSDRAFGNTIYF. The V and J genes are TRBV9 and TRBJ1-3, with D possibly TRBD1 on 6 matching bases. Germline V CDR1 and CDR2: SGDLS, YYNGEE. The CDR3 contains 14 residues. V lost 3 bases and J 3 bases, leaving 10 bases between the germline ends.

CDR3 sequence: CASSISQDLSYEQYF. As DNA, the CDR3 is TGTGCCAGTAGTATCAGCCAGGACCTCTCCTACGAGCAGTACTTC. V is TRBV19 and J is TRBJ2-7; D ambiguous. V lost 3 bases to trimming and J lost 0 bases, with 12 bases between them. CDR1 is LNHDA, CDR2 SQIVND, per germline (reference sequence). This CDR3 is 15 amino acids long.

This rearrangement joins TRBV28 to TRBJ1-6; D is possibly TRBD1 (6 bases). The germline V gene encodes CDR1 MDHEN and CDR2 SYDVKM. V was trimmed by 5 bases and J by 7 bases, leaving 15 bases between them. The CDR3 extends over 15 amino acids. As DNA, the CDR3 is TGTGCCAGCAGTATACCGACAGGATCCAATTCACCCCTCCACTTT. This gives the protein CASSIPTGSNSPLHF.